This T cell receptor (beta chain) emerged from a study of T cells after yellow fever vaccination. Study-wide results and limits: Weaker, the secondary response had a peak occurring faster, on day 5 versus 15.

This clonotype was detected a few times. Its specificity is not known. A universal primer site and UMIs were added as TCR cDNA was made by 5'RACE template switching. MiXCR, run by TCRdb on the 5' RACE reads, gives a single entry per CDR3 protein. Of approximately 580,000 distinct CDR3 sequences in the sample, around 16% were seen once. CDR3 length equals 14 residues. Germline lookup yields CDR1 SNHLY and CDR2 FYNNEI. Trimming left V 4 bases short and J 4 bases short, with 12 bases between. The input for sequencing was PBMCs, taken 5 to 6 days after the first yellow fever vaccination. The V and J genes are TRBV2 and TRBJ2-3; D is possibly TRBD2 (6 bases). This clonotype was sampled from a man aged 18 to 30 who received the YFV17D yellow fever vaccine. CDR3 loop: CASSVSREADTQYF. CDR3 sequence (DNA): TGTGCCAGCAGTGTTTCCAGGGAGGCAGATACGCAGTATTTT.